The TCR beta chain described here comes from a study of T cell responses to AZD1222 COVID-19 vaccine. Study context: Samples with a second dose at about 4 or about 12 weeks were pooled together.

The repertoire was sequenced with immunoSEQ multiplex PCR; TCRdb's copy has only in-frame clones and lacks some. The sample yields over 85,000 clones, just over 90% seen once. Study-wide findings and caveats: Elevations in Spike-specific TCR breadth and depth followed administration of two AZD1222 doses. Baseline antibody screening turned up just five to seven seropositive AZD1222 recipients. CD4 TCRs associated with vaccination spanned spike, dominating at 160-218 and 743-854.

CDR3 length: 17 residues. Germline CDR1 reads LNHDA; CDR2 reads SQIVND (reference sequence). The J segment lost 4 bases and the V segment lost 5 bases, leaving 11 bases of the junction unmatched. This clone was counted once. Antigen: not known. Sequences were derived from peripheral blood, sampled on day 0 of AZD1222 vaccination. The J gene is TRBJ2-6, the V gene TRBV19; 7 bases match TRBD1. The TCR originated in an adult in good health. The CDR3 DNA sequence: TGTGCCAGTAGTCCGCGGACAGGTCCCCCAGGGGCCAACGTCCTGACTTTC. Protein sequence: CASSPRTGPPGANVLTF. The full variable domain, its missing parts supplied by reference TRBV19 and TRBJ2-6, is DGGITQSPKYLFRKEGQNVTLSCEQNLNHDAMYWYRQDPGQGLRLIYYSQIVNDFQKGDIAEGYSVSREKKESFPLTVTSAQKNPTAFYLCASSPRTGPPGANVLTFGAGSRLTVL.